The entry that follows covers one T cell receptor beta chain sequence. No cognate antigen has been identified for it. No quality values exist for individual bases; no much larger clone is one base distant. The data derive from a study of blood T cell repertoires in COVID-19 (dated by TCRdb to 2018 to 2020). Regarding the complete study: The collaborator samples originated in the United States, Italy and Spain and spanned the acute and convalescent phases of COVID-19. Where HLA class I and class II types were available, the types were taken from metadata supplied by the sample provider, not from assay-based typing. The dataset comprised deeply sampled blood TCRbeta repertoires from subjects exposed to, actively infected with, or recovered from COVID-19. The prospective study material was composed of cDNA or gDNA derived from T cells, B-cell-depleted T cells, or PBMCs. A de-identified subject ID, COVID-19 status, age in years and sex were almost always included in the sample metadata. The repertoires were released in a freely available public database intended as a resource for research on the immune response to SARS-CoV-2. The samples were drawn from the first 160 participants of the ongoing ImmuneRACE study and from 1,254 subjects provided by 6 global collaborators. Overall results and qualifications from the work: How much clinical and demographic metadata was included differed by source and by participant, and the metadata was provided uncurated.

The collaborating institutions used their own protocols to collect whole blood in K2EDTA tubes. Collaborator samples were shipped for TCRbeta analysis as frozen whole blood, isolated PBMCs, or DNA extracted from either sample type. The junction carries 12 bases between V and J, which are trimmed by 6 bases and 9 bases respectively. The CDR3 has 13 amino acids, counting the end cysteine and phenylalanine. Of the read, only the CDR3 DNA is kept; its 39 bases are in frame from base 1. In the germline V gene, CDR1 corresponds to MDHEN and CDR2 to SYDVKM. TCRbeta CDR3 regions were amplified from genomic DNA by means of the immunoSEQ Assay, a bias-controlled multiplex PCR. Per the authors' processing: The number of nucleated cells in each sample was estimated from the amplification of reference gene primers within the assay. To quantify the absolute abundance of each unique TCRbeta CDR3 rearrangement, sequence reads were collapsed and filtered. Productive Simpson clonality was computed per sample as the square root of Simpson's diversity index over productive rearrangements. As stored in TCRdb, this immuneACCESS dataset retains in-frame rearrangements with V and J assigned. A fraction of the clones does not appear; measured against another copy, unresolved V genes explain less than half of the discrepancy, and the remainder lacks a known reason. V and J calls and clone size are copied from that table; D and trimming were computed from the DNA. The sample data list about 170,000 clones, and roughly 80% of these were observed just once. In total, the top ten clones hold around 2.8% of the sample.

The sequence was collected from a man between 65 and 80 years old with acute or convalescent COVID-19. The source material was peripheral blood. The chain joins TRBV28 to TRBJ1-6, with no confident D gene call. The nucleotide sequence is TGTGCCAGCAGGGGCCTTTGGGTTTCACCCCTCCACTTT. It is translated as CASRGLWVSPLHF.